A single sample is the source of the 8 T cell receptor beta chains below, sequenced in a study of T cell responses to AZD1222 COVID-19 vaccine. Clones were sequenced by immunoSEQ multiplex PCR, and TCRdb holds only the in-frame ones, with some missing. The data show about 150,000 clones, 70% to 90% seen once. The specimen comprised peripheral blood, sampled on day 0 of AZD1222 vaccination. These receptors originate from an adult in good health.

V usage is TRBV18 and J usage is TRBJ1-3; no clear D. The germline V gene encodes CDR1 KGHSH and CDR2 LQKENI. The germline V and J ends were trimmed by 0 bases and 4 bases, with 16 bases remaining between them. The CDR3 extends over 17 amino acids. The chain's CDR3 is CASSPPIVLSTGNTIYF. The DNA of the CDR3 is TGTGCCAGCTCACCACCGATCGTCCTGAGCACAGGAAACACCATATATTTT.

The rearrangement links TRBV2 to TRBJ2-5; D is unresolved. V was clipped by 5 bases and J by 2 bases, with 9 bases between them. This CDR3 is built from 13 residues. Germline CDR1 is SNHLY and CDR2 is FYNNEI. CDR3 DNA: TGTGCCAGCAGTTGGTCAGAGCAAGAGACCCAGTACTTC. Its translation: CASSWSEQETQYF.

A note on this clone: Its ends do not fully match the called genes, so a read error is possible. The rearrangement joins TRBV7-7 to TRBJ2-1; D remains ambiguous. The CDR3 consists of 16 residues. Germline-derived CDR1 and CDR2 are SSHAT and FNYEAQ (reference sequence). CDR3 in DNA: TGTGCTAGCAGCTTACTGGCGAATCCGGCCTACAATGAGCAGTTCTTC. It is translated as CASSLLANPAYNEQFF.

The J gene is TRBJ1-2, the V gene TRBV6-5; tentative D call: TRBD1 (5 bases). V dropped 1 base and J dropped 0 bases, with 12 bases sitting between them. The CDR3 is made up of 16 amino acids. CDR1 is MNHEY and CDR2 is SVGAGI in the germline V gene. In nucleotides, the CDR3 is TGTGCCAGCAGTTACTTGTCAGGGCCTTCTAACTATGGCTACACCTTC. It codes for CASSYLSGPSNYGYTF.

The chain links TRBV5-1 to TRBJ1-1; tentative D call: TRBD1 (6 bases). Trimming stripped 2 bases from V and 0 bases from J, with 8 bases between. Looked up from germline, CDR1 is SGHRS and CDR2 is YFSETQ. This CDR3 has 14 residues. CDR3 nucleotides: TGCGCCAGCAGCTTAGGGACAATGAACACTGAAGCTTTCTTT. This codes for CASSLGTMNTEAFF.

A note on this clone: The germline gene is not matched at one end of the junction; a read error may be the cause. The V call is TRBV20-1, the J call TRBJ2-3, with TRBD1 as a possible D gene (5 bases). Germline V gene lookup returns CDR1 DFQATT and CDR2 SNEGSKA (reference sequence). This CDR3 is built from 10 residues. CDR3 amino acids: CSATTATQYF. In nucleotides, the CDR3 is TGCAGTGCTACGACAGCTACGCAGTATTTT.

The chain uses TRBV7-9 and TRBJ1-2; D call uncertain. The CDR3 has 13 amino acids. Germline CDR1 and CDR2: SEHNR and FQNEAQ (reference sequence). The V end was cut by 0 bases, the J end by 7 bases, with 9 bases between. CDR3 in DNA: TGTGCCAGCAGCTTAGCCGGGAGTATTGGCTACACCTTC. Amino acid sequence: CASSLAGSIGYTF.

The gene calls are TRBV14 and TRBJ2-3, with TRBD2 as a possible D gene (6 bases). CDR3 length: 13 residues. V was shortened by 2 bases and J by 6 bases, with 9 bases between the two germline ends. The germline V gene encodes CDR1 SGHDN and CDR2 FVKESK. The CDR3 nucleotides read TGTGCCAGCAGCCAATCGGGGGTGGATACGCAGTATTTT. Residues: CASSQSGVDTQYF. The complete variable domain, with remaining parts taken from reference TRBV14 and TRBJ2-3, reads EAGVTQFPSHSVIEKGQTVTLRCDPISGHDNLYWYRRVMGKEIKFLLHFVKESKQDESGMPNNRFLAERTGGTYSTLKVQPAELEDSGVYFCASSQSGVDTQYFGPGTRLTVL.